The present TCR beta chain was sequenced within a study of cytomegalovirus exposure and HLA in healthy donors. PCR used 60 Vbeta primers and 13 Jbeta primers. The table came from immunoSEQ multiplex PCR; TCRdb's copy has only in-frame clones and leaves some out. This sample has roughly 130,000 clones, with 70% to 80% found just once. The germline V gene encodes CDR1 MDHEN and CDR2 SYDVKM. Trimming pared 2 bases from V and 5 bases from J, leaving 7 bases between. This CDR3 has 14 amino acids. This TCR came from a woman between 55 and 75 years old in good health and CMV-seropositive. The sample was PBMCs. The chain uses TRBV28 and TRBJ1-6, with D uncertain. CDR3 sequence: CASSLGEDNSPLHF. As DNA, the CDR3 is TGTGCCAGCAGTTTAGGGGAGGATAATTCACCCCTCCACTTT.